These T cell receptor beta chains were read from a single sample in a study of cytotoxic CD8 clonotypes in ibrutinib-treated CLL. Profiling relied on immunoSEQ multiplex PCR, and the TCRdb table lists in-frame clones only, not all of them. This sample has 150,000 or so clones, with 65% to 85% found just once. Sample: PBMCs, taken after 36 months of ibrutinib treatment. The source of these receptors is a human donor with chronic lymphocytic leukemia. Both conserved end residues are part of each CDR3. The D gene is left open where the match is weak. A row's size may be missing; if present it is once, few, many or a size class.

j_call clone_size d_call v_call cdr3_aa cdr3_nt
TRBJ1-1 - - TRBV5-5 CASSLGTPGRLMNTEAFF TGTGCCAGCAGCTTGGGGACGCCAGGCAGACTCATGAACACTGAAGCTTTCTTT
TRBJ1-5 - - TRBV18 CASSPPGGGPAQHF TGTGCCAGCTCACCACCCGGCGGGGGGCCAGCCCAGCATTTT
TRBJ1-1 - - TRBV11-2 CASSPVWIKTGPTGEAFF TGTGCCAGCAGCCCCGTCTGGATAAAAACAGGACCGACGGGTGAAGCTTTCTTT
TRBJ1-6 - TRBD1 TRBV7-2 CASSTGTGNNSPLHF TGTGCCAGCAGCACCGGGACAGGGAATAATTCACCCCTCCACTTT
TRBJ2-7 - - TRBV28 CASSPGLGPAYEQYF TGTGCCAGCAGTCCCGGGCTGGGCCCTGCCTACGAGCAGTACTTC
TRBJ1-6 medium-sized - TRBV10-1 CASSEVLWGSPLHF TGCGCCAGCAGTGAGGTCCTGTGGGGTTCACCCCTCCACTTT
TRBJ2-1 many - TRBV5-1 CASSALSPPEQFF TGCGCCAGCAGCGCTCTGAGTCCGCCTGAGCAGTTCTTC
TRBJ1-6 - - TRBV12-2 CASRCPGPGIGNSPLHF TGTGCAAGTCGGTGCCCGGGACCAGGGATAGGTAATTCACCCCTCCACTTT
TRBJ1-2 - TRBD1 TRBV4-1 CASSQGGGPNYGYTF TGCGCCAGCAGCCAAGGAGGGGGCCCGAACTATGGCTACACCTTC
TRBJ2-7 - - TRBV10-3 CAIRPEFHGSYEQYF TGTGCCATCAGACCCGAGTTTCACGGCTCCTACGAGCAGTACTTC
TRBJ2-5 - TRBD2 TRBV7-9 CASRGFGLAGMETQYF TGTGCCAGCAGGGGATTTGGACTAGCGGGAATGGAGACCCAGTACTTC
TRBJ1-3 - - TRBV15 CATSESPSGNTIYF TGTGCCACCAGCGAGAGTCCCTCCGGAAACACCATATATTTT
TRBJ2-5 - - TRBV12-5 CASGLEETQYF TGTGCTAGTGGGTTGGAAGAGACCCAGTACTTC
TRBJ2-7 - TRBD2 TRBV6-5 CASSYWRGGNEQYF TGTGCCAGCAGTTACTGGCGGGGGGGGAACGAGCAGTACTTC
TRBJ2-5 - TRBD2 TRBV18 CASSPPSRDYQETQYF TGTGCCAGCTCACCACCCTCCCGGGACTACCAAGAAACCCAGTACTTC
TRBJ2-5 - TRBD2 TRBV5-1 CASSTGLDETQYF TGCGCCAGCAGCACCGGACTAGATGAGACCCAGTACTTC
TRBJ1-5 - - TRBV6-4 CASSTDRGSSNQPQHF TGTGCCAGCAGTACCGACCGGGGGTCTAGCAATCAGCCCCAGCATTTT
TRBJ1-6 - - TRBV30 CAWSVLRGLFSPLHF TGTGCCTGGAGTGTACTCCGGGGGCTGTTTTCACCCCTCCACTTT
TRBJ1-2 - - TRBV5-1 CASSLAIPHYGYTF TGCGCCAGCAGCTTGGCCATACCGCACTATGGCTACACCTTC
TRBJ1-1 - - TRBV29-1 CSVGTANTEAFF TGCAGCGTTGGGACGGCGAACACTGAAGCTTTCTTT
TRBJ1-1 few - TRBV10-3 CAISESRTTTAFF TGTGCCATCAGTGAGTCCAGGACGACGACGGCTTTCTTT
TRBJ1-4 - - TRBV27 CASSLRRSSSEKLFF TGTGCCAGCAGTTTACGGCGCTCGTCTAGTGAAAAACTGTTTTTT
TRBJ1-2 few TRBD1 TRBV13 CASSRTGVDGYTF TGTGCCAGCAGCCGGACAGGGGTTGACGGCTACACCTTC
TRBJ1-1 - - TRBV28 CASSVRGQNTEAFF TGTGCCAGCAGTGTTCGGGGACAGAACACTGAAGCTTTCTTT
TRBJ1-2 - TRBD1 TRBV6-1 CASSEALGGPTF TGTGCCAGCAGTGAAGCGCTAGGGGGCCCCACCTTC
TRBJ1-3 - - TRBV19 CASSTSSGFSGNTIYF TGTGCCAGTAGTACGTCTTCTGGGTTCTCTGGAAACACCATATATTTT
TRBJ1-4 - - TRBV9 CASSVDPAGGKLFF TGTGCCAGCAGCGTAGACCCGGCCGGCGGGAAACTGTTTTTT
TRBJ2-5 - - TRBV1 CTSSQDEGRLAGVGGQETQYF TGCACCAGCAGCCAAGATGAGGGTAGACTAGCGGGAGTCGGGGGACAAGAGACCCAGTACTTC
TRBJ2-1 - - TRBV29-1 CSVGARGHEFF TGCAGCGTTGGGGCCCGAGGCCACGAGTTCTTC
TRBJ1-1 - - TRBV14 CASSYTSGEAFF TGTGCCAGCAGCTACACCTCGGGTGAAGCTTTCTTT
TRBJ2-1 - - TRBV30 CAWSRGGAGRNEQFF TGTGCCTGGAGTCGTGGCGGAGCCGGACGGAATGAGCAGTTCTTC
TRBJ1-1 - - TRBV25-1 CASWGNTEAFF TGTGCCAGCTGGGGGAACACTGAAGCTTTCTTT
TRBJ2-3 - TRBD2 TRBV30 CAWSATSGLADTQYF TGTGCCTGGAGCGCTACTAGCGGGCTGGCAGATACGCAGTATTTT
TRBJ2-1 - - TRBV6-1 CASMGEGQFF TGTGCCAGCATGGGCGAAGGGCAGTTCTTC
TRBJ2-2 - - TRBV27 CASSHSPRGNTGELFF TGTGCCAGCAGTCACTCCCCTAGGGGGAACACCGGGGAGCTGTTTTTT
TRBJ2-1 - TRBD2 TRBV30 CAHRSGTSQFF TGTGCCCACCGCTCCGGGACTAGTCAGTTCTTC
TRBJ1-5 - TRBD1 TRBV7-9 CASSLFGQGVSNQPQHF TGTGCCAGCAGCTTATTCGGACAGGGGGTAAGCAATCAGCCCCAGCATTTT
TRBJ2-3 - - TRBV20-1 CSASTGFGLLF TGCAGTGCTAGTACGGGATTCGGACTCCTTTTT
TRBJ1-5 - - TRBV28 CASSSAIMPWGPRRQPQHF TGTGCCAGCAGTTCTGCAATCATGCCCTGGGGACCCCGGAGGCAGCCCCAGCATTTT
TRBJ2-3 - - TRBV11-3 CASSLSGDPTVDF TGTGCCAGCAGCTTGTCAGGGGATCCAACCGTGGATTTT
TRBJ1-4 once - TRBV14 CASSQDRNGLRLFF TGTGCCAGCAGCCAAGATCGCAATGGTCTCAGGCTGTTTTTT
TRBJ2-7 few TRBD1 TRBV6-5 CASSYSEPGQGLVKYF TGTGCCAGCAGTTACTCGGAACCGGGACAGGGGTTGGTGAAGTACTTC
TRBJ2-7 - TRBD1 TRBV5-1 CASSMRQGSGEQYF TGCGCCAGCAGCATGCGACAGGGATCCGGCGAGCAGTACTTC
TRBJ1-2 - - TRBV5-1 CASSHLAGGYYGYTF TGCGCCAGCAGCCATCTGGCTGGCGGGTACTATGGCTACACCTTC
TRBJ1-2 - - TRBV5-6 CASSLGNGGYTF TGTGCCAGCAGCTTGGGGAATGGGGGCTACACCTTC
TRBJ2-7 few TRBD2 TRBV19 CASSRPGTSDAHEQYF TGTGCCAGTAGTAGACCAGGGACTAGCGACGCCCACGAGCAGTACTTC
TRBJ1-5 few - TRBV5-1 CASSWGGNQPQHF TGCGCCAGTAGTTGGGGCGGGAATCAGCCCCAGCATTTT
TRBJ1-1 - - TRBV7-8 CASTSPRAGANTEAFF TGTGCCAGCACCTCACCCCGGGCGGGGGCGAACACTGAAGCTTTCTTT
TRBJ1-1 - - TRBV5-1 CASSRLSGTEAFF TGCGCCAGCAGCCGCCTTAGTGGCACTGAAGCTTTCTTT
TRBJ1-4 - - TRBV6-5 CASSYSYRNEKLFF TGTGCCAGCAGTTACTCGTACCGTAATGAAAAACTGTTTTTT
TRBJ2-2 - TRBD1 TRBV9 CASSLRTGNTGELFF TGTGCCAGCAGCTTAAGGACAGGAAACACCGGGGAGCTGTTTTTT
TRBJ1-5 - - TRBV6-5 CASSYMLGQPQHF TGTGCCAGCAGTTACATGTTGGGTCAGCCCCAGCATTTT
TRBJ2-7 - TRBD1 TRBV2 CASIGSPGQDAYEQYF TGTGCCAGCATTGGGAGCCCGGGACAGGACGCCTACGAGCAGTACTTC